Listed below are T cell receptor beta chains from one sample, sequenced in a study of T cell responses to AZD1222 COVID-19 vaccine. The method was immunoSEQ multiplex PCR; TCRdb's version includes in-frame clones alone and lacks a portion of them. The sample gives about 97,000 clones, just over 90% of which show up once; approximately 1.2% is in the top ten. The starting material was peripheral blood, obtained on day 0 of AZD1222 vaccination. The source is an adult in good health. Each CDR3 is given with its conserved first and last residue. Each record gives: D gene, V gene, clone size, J gene, CDR3 protein, CDR3 DNA. A D gene is named only where the DNA matches it firmly. A row's size may be missing; if present it is once, few, many or a size class.

TRBD1	TRBV10-1	once	TRBJ1-4	CASSGDRGTTNEKLFF	TGCGCCAGCAGTGGGGACAGGGGGACAACTAATGAAAAACTGTTTTTT
NA	TRBV5-1	NA	TRBJ1-3	CASSLEASQNTIYF	TGCGCCAGCAGCTTGGAGGCAAGCCAAAACACCATATATTTT
TRBD1	TRBV2	few	TRBJ2-1	CASSRQGADEQFF	TGTGCCAGCAGTCGACAGGGGGCTGATGAGCAGTTCTTC
NA	TRBV11-2	NA	TRBJ2-2	CASSSSQGWTGELFF	TGTGCCAGCAGCTCCTCGCAGGGATGGACCGGGGAGCTGTTTTTT
NA	TRBV10-3	NA	TRBJ1-1	CAISENTEAFF	TGTGCCATCAGCGAGAACACTGAAGCTTTCTTT
NA	TRBV29-1	NA	TRBJ2-7	CSVEVHFEQYF	TGCAGCGTTGAAGTTCACTTCGAGCAGTACTTC
NA	TRBV15	NA	TRBJ2-7	CATSQTGSYEQYF	TGTGCCACCAGCCAGACGGGATCCTACGAGCAGTACTTC
NA	TRBV4-1	NA	TRBJ1-1	CASSQGLWGYTEAFF	TGCGCCAGCAGCCAAGGGCTTTGGGGGTACACTGAAGCTTTCTTT
NA	TRBV24-1	NA	TRBJ2-7	CATSGQGTDEQYF	TGTGCCACCAGTGGGCAGGGGACCGACGAGCAGTACTTC
NA	TRBV27	NA	TRBJ1-5	CASSLWAGAQPQHF	TGTGCCAGCAGTTTATGGGCAGGGGCTCAGCCCCAGCATTTT
NA	TRBV13	few	TRBJ1-5	CASSSSQGEEGNQPQHF	TGTGCCAGCAGCTCCTCGCAGGGTGAGGAGGGCAATCAGCCCCAGCATTTT
TRBD1	TRBV7-9	NA	TRBJ1-6	CASSLAVQGARSPLHF	TGTGCCAGCAGCTTAGCGGTTCAGGGGGCGAGATCACCCCTCCACTTT
NA	TRBV7-2	NA	TRBJ2-1	CASSLSPLGRAEQFF	TGTGCCAGCAGCTTATCCCCGCTAGGACGTGCAGAGCAGTTCTTC
NA	TRBV25-1	NA	TRBJ2-7	CASTKRGRDSYEQYF	TGTGCCAGCACAAAAAGGGGCAGAGACTCCTACGAGCAGTACTTC
NA	TRBV2	NA	TRBJ2-7	CASSERPRRGEQYF	TGTGCCAGCAGTGAAAGACCCCGGCGCGGCGAGCAGTACTTC
NA	TRBV28	NA	TRBJ1-1	CASSPFDKVSTEAFF	TGTGCCAGCAGTCCTTTTGATAAGGTCAGCACTGAAGCTTTCTTT
NA	TRBV3-1/TRBV3-2	NA	TRBJ2-2	CASSQGRVGGELFF	TGTGCCAGCAGCCAAGGCAGGGTCGGCGGGGAGCTGTTTTTT
NA	TRBV19	few	TRBJ1-4	CASSIWSGQVNEKLFF	TGTGCCAGTAGTATATGGTCGGGACAAGTTAATGAAAAACTGTTTTTT
NA	TRBV3-1/TRBV3-2	NA	TRBJ1-6	CASSQGVLAGRYNSPLHF	TGTGCCAGCAGCCAAGGGGTTTTGGCGGGCCGCTATAATTCACCCCTCCACTTT
NA	TRBV7-9	NA	TRBJ1-1	CASSLTAYSTEAFF	TGTGCCAGCAGCCTTACAGCCTACTCCACTGAAGCTTTCTTT
TRBD1	TRBV7-9	NA	TRBJ2-2	CASSSTGGSGGELFF	TGTGCCAGCAGCTCGACAGGGGGCAGTGGCGGGGAGCTGTTTTTT
NA	TRBV5-1	NA	TRBJ1-1	CASSPGFELWDTEAFF	TGCGCCAGCAGCCCCGGTTTTGAGTTATGGGACACTGAAGCTTTCTTT
NA	TRBV10-1	NA	TRBJ2-1	CASSDATGNEQFF	TGCGCCAGCTCCGACGCCACGGGGAATGAGCAGTTCTTC
NA	TRBV5-1	NA	TRBJ1-1	CASSLGSGNTEAFF	TGCGCCAGCAGCCTCGGATCGGGGAACACTGAAGCTTTCTTT
NA	TRBV10-3	NA	TRBJ1-5	CAISESGDSNQPQHF	TGTGCCATCAGTGAGTCAGGGGATAGCAATCAGCCCCAGCATTTT
TRBD1	TRBV6-5	NA	TRBJ2-3	CASSSRDRAIQPQYF	TGTGCCAGCAGTAGCCGGGACAGGGCCATTCAGCCCCAGTATTTT
NA	TRBV19	NA	TRBJ1-1	CASSFHTNTEAFF	TGTGCCAGTAGTTTTCATACCAACACTGAAGCTTTCTTT
NA	TRBV5-1	NA	TRBJ2-1	CASSFGSQGFEQFF	TGCGCCAGCAGCTTCGGGAGCCAAGGCTTTGAGCAGTTCTTC
NA	TRBV12-5	NA	TRBJ2-7	CASGLSQDEQYF	TGTGCTAGTGGTTTGTCACAGGACGAGCAGTACTTC
NA	TRBV2	NA	TRBJ1-5	CASSAVGSNQPQHF	TGTGCCAGCAGTGCGGTTGGAAGCAATCAGCCCCAGCATTTT
NA	TRBV9	NA	TRBJ2-2	CASSGAFTGELFF	TGTGCCAGCAGCGGGGCCTTCACCGGGGAGCTGTTTTTT
TRBD1	TRBV6-2/TRBV6-3	NA	TRBJ1-6	CASSYRGTGGNDSPLHF	TGTGCCAGCAGTTACAGGGGGACAGGGGGCAATGATTCACCCCTCCACTTT
NA	TRBV6-5	NA	TRBJ1-1	CASSLGRRLNTEAFF	TGTGCCAGCAGCCTGGGACGGCGACTGAACACTGAAGCTTTCTTT
NA	TRBV4-1	NA	TRBJ2-2	CASSQERGRNTGELFF	TGCGCCAGCAGCCAAGAAAGGGGCAGGAACACCGGGGAGCTGTTTTTT
NA	TRBV14	NA	TRBJ1-1	CASSQRGRGPDEAFF	TGTGCCAGCAGCCAAAGGGGCCGGGGGCCAGATGAAGCTTTCTTT
NA	TRBV14	NA	TRBJ1-1	CASSQDLQAGAFF	TGTGCCAGCAGCCAAGATCTACAGGCCGGCGCTTTCTTT
NA	TRBV6-2/TRBV6-3	NA	TRBJ2-7	CASSYERGGAGKFSYEQYF	TGTGCCAGCAGTTACGAGAGAGGTGGGGCAGGGAAGTTCTCCTACGAGCAGTACTTC
NA	TRBV5-3	NA	TRBJ1-5	CARSSRQPQHF	TGTGCCAGAAGTAGCCGGCAGCCCCAGCATTTT
NA	TRBV11-2	NA	TRBJ1-6	CASRRSNRDSSYNSPLHF	TGTGCCAGCAGACGCTCAAACAGGGATAGCTCCTATAATTCACCCCTCCACTTT
NA	TRBV27	NA	TRBJ2-7	CASSFGGGSSYEQYF	TGTGCCAGCAGTTTCGGGGGAGGAAGCTCCTACGAGCAGTACTTC
TRBD1	TRBV4-1	NA	TRBJ2-7	CASSPTGKGLGKDYEQYF	TGCGCCAGCAGTCCGACAGGGAAGGGGCTTGGCAAGGACTACGAGCAGTACTTC
NA	TRBV29-1	once	TRBJ1-1	CSATLAGVVNTEAFF	TGCAGCGCTACATTAGCGGGGGTAGTGAACACTGAAGCTTTCTTT
NA	TRBV30	NA	TRBJ1-5	CAWSKGPGRPQHF	TGTGCCTGGAGTAAAGGCCCGGGGAGGCCCCAGCATTTT
NA	TRBV6-5	NA	TRBJ1-6	CASGGRSYNSPLHF	TGTGCCAGCGGCGGTCGATCCTATAATTCACCCCTCCACTTT
NA	TRBV9	NA	TRBJ2-1	CASSRQGDFDEQFF	TGTGCCAGCTCGAGGCAGGGCGATTTCGATGAGCAGTTCTTC
NA	TRBV3-1/TRBV3-2	NA	TRBJ2-7	CASSQGVESSYEQYF	TGTGCCAGCAGCCAAGGGGTTGAAAGCTCCTACGAGCAGTACTTC
TRBD1	TRBV18	NA	TRBJ1-1	CASSPDRGQTEAFF	TGTGCCAGCTCACCCGACAGGGGTCAAACTGAAGCTTTCTTT
NA	TRBV24-1	NA	TRBJ2-1	CATSDPGQTNYNEQFF	TGTGCCACCAGTGACCCCGGACAGACGAACTACAATGAGCAGTTCTTC
NA	TRBV24-1	NA	TRBJ1-3	CATSDAPLQNGHSGNTIYF	TGTGCCACCAGTGATGCCCCTTTGCAAAACGGACACTCTGGAAACACCATATATTTT
NA	TRBV12-3/TRBV12-4	NA	TRBJ2-5	CASGPTAQETQYF	TGTGCCAGCGGGCCGACCGCACAAGAGACCCAGTACTTC
NA	TRBV11-2	NA	TRBJ1-3	CASSLGTTIYF	TGTGCCAGCAGCTTGGGGACCACCATATATTTT